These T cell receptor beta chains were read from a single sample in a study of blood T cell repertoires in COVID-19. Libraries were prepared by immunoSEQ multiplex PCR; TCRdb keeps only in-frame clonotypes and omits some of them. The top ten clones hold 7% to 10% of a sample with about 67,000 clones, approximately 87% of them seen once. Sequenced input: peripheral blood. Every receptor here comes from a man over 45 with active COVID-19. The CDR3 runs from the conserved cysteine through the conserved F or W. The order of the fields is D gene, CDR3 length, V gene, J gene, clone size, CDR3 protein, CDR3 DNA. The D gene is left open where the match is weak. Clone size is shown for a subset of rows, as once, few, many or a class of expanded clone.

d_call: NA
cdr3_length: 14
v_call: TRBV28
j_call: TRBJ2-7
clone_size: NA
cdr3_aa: CASSLPGASYEQYF
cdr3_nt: TGTGCCAGCAGCCTCCCGGGAGCCTCCTACGAGCAGTACTTC

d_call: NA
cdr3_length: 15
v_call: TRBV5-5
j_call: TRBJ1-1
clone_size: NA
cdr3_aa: CASSLGVEVNTEAFF
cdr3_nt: TGTGCCAGCAGCTTGGGGGTCGAGGTGAACACTGAAGCTTTCTTT

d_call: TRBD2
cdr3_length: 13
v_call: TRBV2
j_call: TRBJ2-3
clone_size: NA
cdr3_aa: CASKGRATDTQYF
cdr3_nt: TGTGCCAGCAAGGGGAGGGCCACAGATACGCAGTATTTT

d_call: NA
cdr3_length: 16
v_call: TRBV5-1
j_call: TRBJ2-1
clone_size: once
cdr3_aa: CASSLTPLSSYNEQFF
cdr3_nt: TGCGCCAGCAGCTTGACCCCACTAAGCTCCTACAATGAGCAGTTCTTC

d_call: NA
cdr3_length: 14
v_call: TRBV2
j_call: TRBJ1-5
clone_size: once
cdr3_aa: CASSRQDRNQPQHF
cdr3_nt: TGTGCCAGCAGCCGACAGGACCGCAATCAGCCCCAGCATTTT

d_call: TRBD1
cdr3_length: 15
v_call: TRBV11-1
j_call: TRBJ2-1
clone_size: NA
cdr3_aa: CASSSGQGSYNEQFF
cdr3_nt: TGTGCCAGCAGCTCGGGACAGGGCTCCTACAATGAGCAGTTCTTC

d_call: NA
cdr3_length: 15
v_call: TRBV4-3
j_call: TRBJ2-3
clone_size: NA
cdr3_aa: CASSLRGSGTDTQYF
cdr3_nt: TGCGCCAGCAGCCTTAGGGGCAGCGGCACAGATACGCAGTATTTT

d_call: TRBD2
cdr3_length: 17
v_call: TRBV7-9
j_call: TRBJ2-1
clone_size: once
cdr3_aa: CASSFTSRPSGRHEQFF
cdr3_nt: TGTGCCAGCAGCTTTACCTCGCGTCCTAGCGGGCGTCATGAGCAGTTCTTC

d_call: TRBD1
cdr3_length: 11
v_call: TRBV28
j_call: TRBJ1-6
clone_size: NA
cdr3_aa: CASSRGQGPHF
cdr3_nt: TGTGCCAGCAGCCGCGGACAGGGGCCCCACTTT

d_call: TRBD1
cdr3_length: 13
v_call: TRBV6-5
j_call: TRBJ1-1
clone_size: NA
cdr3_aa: CASRGQVITEAFF
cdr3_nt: TGTGCCAGCAGGGGACAGGTGATCACTGAAGCTTTCTTT

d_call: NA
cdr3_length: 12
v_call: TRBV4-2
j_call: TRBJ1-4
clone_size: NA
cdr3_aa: CASSRYTEKLFF
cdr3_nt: TGTGCCAGCAGCCGATACACTGAAAAACTGTTTTTT

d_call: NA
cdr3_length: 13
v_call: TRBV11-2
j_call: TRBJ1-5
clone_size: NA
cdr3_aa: CASSLDGGQPQHF
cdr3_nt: TGTGCCAGCAGCTTAGACGGTGGTCAGCCCCAGCATTTT

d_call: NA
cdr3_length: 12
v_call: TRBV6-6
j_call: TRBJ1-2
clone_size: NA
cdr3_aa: CASSRTTEGYTF
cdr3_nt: TGTGCCAGCAGTAGGACAACCGAGGGCTACACCTTC

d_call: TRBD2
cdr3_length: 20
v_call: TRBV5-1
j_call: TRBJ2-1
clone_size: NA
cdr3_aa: CASSFVIAGGTYSSYNEQFF
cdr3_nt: TGCGCCAGCAGCTTCGTTATAGCGGGAGGCACTTATAGCTCCTACAATGAGCAGTTCTTC

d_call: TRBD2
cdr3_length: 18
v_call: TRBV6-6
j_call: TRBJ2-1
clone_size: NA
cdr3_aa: CASSPHLLAAEEGNEQFF
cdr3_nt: TGTGCCAGCAGTCCCCATCTACTAGCGGCCGAAGAGGGCAATGAGCAGTTCTTC

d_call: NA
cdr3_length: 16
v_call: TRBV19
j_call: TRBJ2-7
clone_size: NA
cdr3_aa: CASSIRPGIGAYEQYF
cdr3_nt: TGTGCCAGTAGTATACGGCCGGGAATCGGCGCCTACGAGCAATACTTC